Here is one TCR beta chain with its context. Germline-derived CDR1 and CDR2 are SNHLY and FYNNEI. The CDR3 consists of 16 residues. After removal of 7 bases from V and 3 bases from J, the junction contained 12 bases not matched to a gene. This sample was included in a study of blood T cell repertoires in COVID-19. The overall study: Acute-phase and convalescent COVID-19 samples originated in the United States, Italy and Spain.

The assay was immunoSEQ multiplex PCR, and TCRdb's table has in-frame clones only and misses some. In the table there are 70,000 to 90,000 clones, roughly 79% of which are singletons. The sequenced material came from peripheral blood. The rearrangement links TRBV2 to TRBJ1-3, with 7 bases matching TRBD1. This TCR was sampled from a human donor in a cohort sampled during active COVID-19. For the CDR3, the DNA is TGTGCCAGCACCAGGGGGGCGACAGGGAGTGGAAACACCATATATTTT. It codes for CASTRGATGSGNTIYF.